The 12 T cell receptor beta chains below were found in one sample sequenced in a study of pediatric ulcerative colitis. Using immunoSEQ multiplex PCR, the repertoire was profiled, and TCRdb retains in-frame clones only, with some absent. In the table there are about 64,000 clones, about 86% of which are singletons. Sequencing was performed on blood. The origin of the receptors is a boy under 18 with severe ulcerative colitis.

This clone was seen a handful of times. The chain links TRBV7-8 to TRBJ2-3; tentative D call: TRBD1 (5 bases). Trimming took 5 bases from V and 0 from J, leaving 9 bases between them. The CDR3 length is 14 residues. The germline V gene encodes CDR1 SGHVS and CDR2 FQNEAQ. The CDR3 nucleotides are TGTGCCAGCAGCCCACAGGAGAGCACAGATACGCAGTATTTT. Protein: CASSPQESTDTQYF.

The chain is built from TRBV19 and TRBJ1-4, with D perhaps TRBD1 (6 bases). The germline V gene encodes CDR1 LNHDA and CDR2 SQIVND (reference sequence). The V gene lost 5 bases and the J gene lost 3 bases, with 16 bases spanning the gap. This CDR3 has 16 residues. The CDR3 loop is CASSSPRGQANEKLFF. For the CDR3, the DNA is TGTGCCAGTAGTTCTCCTCGGGGGCAGGCTAATGAAAAACTGTTTTTT.

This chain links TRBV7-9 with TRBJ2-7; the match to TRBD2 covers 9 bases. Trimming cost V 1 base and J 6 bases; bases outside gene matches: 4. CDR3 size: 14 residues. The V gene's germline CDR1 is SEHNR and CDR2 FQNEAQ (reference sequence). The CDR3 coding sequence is TGTGCCAGCAGCTTAGTAGTAGCGGGAGTCGAGCAGTACTTC. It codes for CASSLVVAGVEQYF.

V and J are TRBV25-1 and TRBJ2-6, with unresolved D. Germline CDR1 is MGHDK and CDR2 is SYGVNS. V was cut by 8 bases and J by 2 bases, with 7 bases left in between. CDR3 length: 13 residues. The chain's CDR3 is CASGNPGANVLTF. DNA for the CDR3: TGTGCCAGCGGTAATCCTGGGGCCAACGTCCTGACTTTC.

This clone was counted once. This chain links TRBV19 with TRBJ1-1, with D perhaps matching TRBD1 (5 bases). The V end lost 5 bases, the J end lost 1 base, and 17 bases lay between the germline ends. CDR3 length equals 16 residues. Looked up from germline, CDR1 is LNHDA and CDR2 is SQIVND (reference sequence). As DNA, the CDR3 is TGTGCCAGTAGTGCCGGGCCGGGACGGACGAACACTGAAGCTTTCTTT. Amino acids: CASSAGPGRTNTEAFF.

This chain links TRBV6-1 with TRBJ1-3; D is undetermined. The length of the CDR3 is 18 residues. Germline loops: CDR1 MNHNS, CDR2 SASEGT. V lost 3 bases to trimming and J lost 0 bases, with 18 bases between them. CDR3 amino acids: CASSDVASLRLSGNTIYF. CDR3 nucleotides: TGTGCCAGCAGTGACGTCGCCTCACTTCGTCTCTCTGGAAACACCATATATTTT.

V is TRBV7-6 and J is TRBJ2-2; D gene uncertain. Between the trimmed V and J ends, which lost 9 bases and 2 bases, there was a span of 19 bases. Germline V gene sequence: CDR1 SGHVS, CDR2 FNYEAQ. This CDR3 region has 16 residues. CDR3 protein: CASSPFVQSNTGELFF. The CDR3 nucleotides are TGTGCCAGTTCTCCCTTTGTACAGTCAAACACCGGGGAGCTGTTTTTT.

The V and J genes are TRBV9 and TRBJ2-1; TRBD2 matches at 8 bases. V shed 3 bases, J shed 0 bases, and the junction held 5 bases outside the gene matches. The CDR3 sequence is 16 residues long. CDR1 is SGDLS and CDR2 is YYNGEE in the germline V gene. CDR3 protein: CASSGSLAGSYNEQFF. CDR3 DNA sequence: TGTGCCAGCAGCGGTAGTCTAGCGGGCTCCTACAATGAGCAGTTCTTC.

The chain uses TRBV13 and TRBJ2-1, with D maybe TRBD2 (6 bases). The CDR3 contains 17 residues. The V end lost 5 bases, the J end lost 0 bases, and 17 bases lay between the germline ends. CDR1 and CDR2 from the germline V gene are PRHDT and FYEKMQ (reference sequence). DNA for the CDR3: TGTGCCAGCAGCCCTCCCGTAGCGGAGAGCTCCTACAATGAGCAGTTCTTC. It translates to CASSPPVAESSYNEQFF.

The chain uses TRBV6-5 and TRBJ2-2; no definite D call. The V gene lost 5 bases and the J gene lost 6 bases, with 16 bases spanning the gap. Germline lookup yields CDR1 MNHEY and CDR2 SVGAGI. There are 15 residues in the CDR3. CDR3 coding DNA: TGTGCCAGCAGTCCCCAATTAGTAGGATCCGGGGAGCTGTTTTTT. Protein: CASSPQLVGSGELFF.

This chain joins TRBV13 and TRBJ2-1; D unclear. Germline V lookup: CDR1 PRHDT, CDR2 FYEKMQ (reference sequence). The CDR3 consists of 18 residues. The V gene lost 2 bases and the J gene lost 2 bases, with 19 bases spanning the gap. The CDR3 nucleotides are TGTGCCAGCAGCTTACTGTATACGCGGAGCCAGACCTACAATGAGCAGTTCTTC. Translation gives CASSLLYTRSQTYNEQFF.

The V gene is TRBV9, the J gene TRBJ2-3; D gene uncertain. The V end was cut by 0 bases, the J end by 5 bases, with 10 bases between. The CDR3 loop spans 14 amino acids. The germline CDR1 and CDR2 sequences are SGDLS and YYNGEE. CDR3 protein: CASSVEGSGDTQYF. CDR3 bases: TGTGCCAGCAGCGTAGAGGGTTCGGGAGATACGCAGTATTTT.